Each of the 24 T cell receptor beta chains below was sequenced from the same sample in a study of shared clonotypes between healthy human individuals (dated by TCRdb to the early 2020s). The library came from the immunoSEQ multiplex PCR assay. The table comes from immuneACCESS by way of TCRdb, which keeps in-frame sequences with V and J called. Part of the clones is missing from these tables; in studies checked, under half for an unresolved V gene and the rest for unknown reasons. Here the sample has over 850,000 clones; around three quarters occur a single time. Roughly 0.61% of the sample goes to the ten largest clones. Sequencing was carried out using memory CD4+ T cells from PBMCs. Sample cell subset or site, as interpreted from the label and publication: CD45RA-negative fraction. The receptor source for this set is a man aged 18 to 30 in good health. Some clones in this sample may be carry-over from other donors' samples.

This chain links TRBV5-8 with TRBJ2-3; D ambiguous. The CDR3 has 13 residues. Germline V gene lookup returns CDR1 SGHTS and CDR2 YDEGEE. The germline V and J ends were trimmed by 2 bases and 6 bases, with 10 bases remaining between them. CDR3 region: CASSFGLGDTQYF. For the CDR3, the DNA is TGTGCCAGCAGCTTTGGGTTGGGGGATACGCAGTATTTT.

V and J are TRBV10-3 and TRBJ1-2; possible D gene TRBD1, 6 bases. This CDR3 has 12 amino acids. Germline CDR1 is ENHRY and CDR2 is SYGVKD. Trimming cost V 11 bases and J 1 base, with 11 bases left between them. Here the CDR3 DNA reads TGTGCCGCCACCAGGGGTAACTATGGCTACACCTTC. Its translation is CAATRGNYGYTF.

V is TRBV2 and J is TRBJ2-5, with no clear D. V was shortened by 4 bases and J by 2 bases, with 14 bases between the two germline ends. The CDR3 length is 15 residues. The germline V gene has CDR1 SNHLY and CDR2 FYNNEI. In DNA form, the CDR3 reads TGTGCCAGCAGTGTACCCCCCCCAGTACAAGAGACCCAGTACTTC. Translation gives CASSVPPPVQETQYF.

Regarding this clone: Other DNA sequences within the sample encode an identical CDR3. The rearrangement joins TRBV5-1 to TRBJ1-2; TRBD1 matches at 10 bases. The CDR3 sequence is 16 residues long. J was trimmed by 5 bases and V by 8 bases; bases with no gene match: 15. Germline V gene sequence: CDR1 SGHRS, CDR2 YFSETQ. The CDR3 DNA sequence: TGCGCCAGTAGCCCCACCCTAGCGGGACAGGGGTATGGCTACACCTTC. Its protein is CASSPTLAGQGYGYTF.

The rearrangement uses TRBV6-1 and TRBJ2-5, with D hard to call. The CDR3 is 14 amino acids. Deletions cut 3 bases from V and 2 bases from J, with 10 bases between. Germline V gene data show CDR1 as MNHNS and CDR2 as SASEGT. CDR3 nucleotide sequence: TGTGCCAGCAGTGATAGTCAGACTCAAGAGACCCAGTACTTC. Protein: CASSDSQTQETQYF.

V is TRBV5-1 and J is TRBJ2-3; D possibly uses TRBD1 or TRBD2 (6 bases each). Trimming took off 3 bases at V and 6 bases at J, with 11 bases between the two ends. CDR1 SGHRS and CDR2 YFSETQ come from the germline V gene. The CDR3 runs to 13 residues. DNA of the CDR3: TGCGCCAGCAGCTCCCAAGGGGGGGATACGCAGTATTTT. Amino acids: CASSSQGGDTQYF.

This clone was seen a handful of times. The chain has TRBV4-2 and TRBJ1-1; weak D call: TRBD1 (6 bases). CDR1 LGHNA and CDR2 YNFKEQ come from the germline V gene. CDR3 size: 15 residues. V lost 1 base and J 1 base, leaving 10 bases between the germline ends. CDR3 sequence reads: CASSQGGTPNTEAFF. CDR3 in DNA: TGTGCCAGCAGCCAAGGGGGGACACCGAACACTGAAGCTTTCTTT.

The table lists this clone with a count of one. The CDR3 spells CASSWTLATHADTQYF. The CDR3 coding sequence is TGCGCCAGCAGCTGGACTCTAGCGACGCACGCAGATACGCAGTATTTT. V is TRBV5-1 and J is TRBJ2-3; a weak D match, TRBD2 (6 bases). The CDR3 extends over 16 amino acids. CDR1 SGHRS and CDR2 YFSETQ come from the germline V gene. V was clipped by 3 bases and J by 4 bases, with 18 bases between them.

V is TRBV27 and J is TRBJ2-7; no definite D call. V was pared by 6 bases and J by 2 bases, with 11 bases between. The CDR3 runs to 13 residues. CDR1 and CDR2 (germline): MNHEY, SMNVEV (reference sequence). The CDR3 bases are TGTGCCAGCAGCCAGCCCCCCACCTACGAGCAGTACTTC. Its protein is CASSQPPTYEQYF.

The chain couples TRBV7-9 to TRBJ2-1; D is unclear. In germline, CDR1 is SEHNR, CDR2 FQNEAQ (reference sequence). Trimming pared 4 bases from V and 15 bases from J, leaving 16 bases between. This CDR3 spans 12 amino acids. The CDR3 nucleotides read TGTGCCAGCAGCTCCCCGGATCCTACTCCGTTCTTC. Its translation is CASSSPDPTPFF.

This CDR3 reads CASSLRVGGNTEAFF. In DNA form, the CDR3 reads TGCGCCAGCAGCTTGCGGGTAGGGGGGAACACTGAAGCTTTCTTT. The J gene is TRBJ1-1, the V gene TRBV5-1; perhaps TRBD1 as D (6 bases). Germline loops: CDR1 SGHRS, CDR2 YFSETQ. V was pared by 1 base and J by 1 base, with 11 bases between. The CDR3 has 15 amino acids.

A single count supports this clone. The rearrangement links TRBV5-1 to TRBJ2-3; D is perhaps TRBD2 (6 bases). The CDR3 totals 15 residues. Between the trimmed V and J ends, which lost 2 bases and 0 bases, there was a span of 10 bases. CDR1 is SGHRS, CDR2 YFSETQ, per germline. CDR3: CASSFLTRSTDTQYF. CDR3 bases: TGCGCCAGCAGCTTCCTGACTAGAAGCACAGATACGCAGTATTTT.

The genes are TRBV25-1 and TRBJ2-2, with 11 bases aligning to TRBD2. The ends lost 1 base at V and 5 bases at J; junction bases unmatched: 9. Germline CDR1 is MGHDK and CDR2 is SYGVNS. The CDR3 sequence is 18 residues long. This CDR3 reads CASSEFNSGRASTGELFF. CDR3 nucleotides: TGTGCCAGCAGTGAATTCAATAGCGGGAGGGCCTCGACCGGGGAGCTGTTTTTT.

This chain links TRBV25-1 with TRBJ2-1; perhaps TRBD2 as D (5 bases). The CDR3 loop spans 16 amino acids. Germline V CDR1 and CDR2: MGHDK, SYGVNS. V was pared by 3 bases and J by 0 bases, with 12 bases between. The CDR3 sequence: CASSDTGGHSYNEQFF. The CDR3 DNA sequence: TGTGCCAGCAGTGATACCGGCGGGCACTCCTACAATGAGCAGTTCTTC.

As regards this clone: A much larger clone lies a single base off, so this may be a read error. The J gene is TRBJ2-7, the V gene TRBV7-7; no reliable D call. The J call may be faulty, since TRBJ2-5 better matches the DNA end. This CDR3 is 10 amino acids long. Germline CDR1 is SSHAT and CDR2 is FNYEAQ (reference sequence). Written as DNA, the CDR3 is TGTGCCAGCAGTGAAGAGACCCAGTACTTC. Its translation: CASSEETQYF.

This rearrangement joins TRBV5-1 to TRBJ2-2; tentatively, D is TRBD1 or TRBD2 (5 bases each). This CDR3 contains 15 residues. Germline V gene lookup returns CDR1 SGHRS and CDR2 YFSETQ. Trimming took 3 bases from V and 1 from J, leaving 10 bases between them. The CDR3 is CASSSGTVNTGELFF. CDR3 DNA: TGCGCCAGCAGCTCGGGGACCGTGAACACCGGGGAGCTGTTTTTT.

In its sample, this clone was seen many times. The rearrangement links TRBV5-4 to TRBJ2-1; no reliable D call. V was cut by 3 bases and J by 5 bases, with 18 bases left in between. Germline V lookup: CDR1 SGHNT, CDR2 YYREEE (reference sequence). CDR3 size: 16 residues. CDR3 in DNA: TGTGCCAGCAGCTCCGGGCTCCGAGGTCCCAACAATGAGCAGTTCTTC. The encoded protein is CASSSGLRGPNNEQFF. Looking up the rest from reference TRBV5-4 and TRBJ2-1 gives the full variable domain: ETGVTQSPTHLIKTRGQQVTLRCSSQSGHNTVSWYQQALGQGPQFIFQYYREEENGRGNFPPRFSGLQFPNYSSELNVNALELDDSALYLCASSSGLRGPNNEQFFGPGTRLTVL.

The chain is built from TRBV28 and TRBJ2-3; D possibly corresponds to TRBD2 (5 bases). Deletions cut 9 bases from V and 4 bases from J, with 14 bases between. Germline CDR1 and CDR2: MDHEN and SYDVKM. CDR3 size: 13 residues. CDR3 nucleotide sequence: TGTGCCAGTTTCGGGGTCGTGGCAGATACGCAGTATTTT. Residues: CASFGVVADTQYF. Together with reference TRBV28 and TRBJ2-3, the CDR3 gives the full variable domain: DVKVTQSSRYLVKRTGEKVFLECVQDMDHENMFWYRQDPGLGLRLIYFSYDVKMKEKGDIPEGYSVSREKKERFSLILESASTNQTSMYLCASFGVVADTQYFGPGTRLTVL.

The gene calls are TRBV30 and TRBJ1-1; D remains ambiguous. Trimming shortened V by 5 bases and J by 5 bases, and 15 bases separated the two germline ends. The CDR3 sequence is 13 residues long. CDR1 and CDR2 (germline): GTSNPN, SVGIG (reference sequence). The CDR3 region is CAWDPLFGTEAFF. The CDR3 DNA follows: TGTGCCTGGGACCCCTTATTCGGGACTGAAGCTTTCTTT.

This clone was counted many times. This chain uses TRBV4-1 with TRBJ2-7, with TRBD2 matching over 10 bases. This CDR3 region has 16 residues. The J segment lost 1 base and the V segment lost 6 bases, leaving 9 bases of the junction unmatched. In germline, CDR1 is MGHRA, CDR2 YSYEKL. The CDR3, as DNA: TGCGCCAGCAGATCCCCCGGGACTAGCGCGTCCTACGAGCAGTACTTC. This translates into CASRSPGTSASYEQYF.

V is TRBV19 and J is TRBJ1-1; perhaps TRBD1 as D (5 bases). Germline loops: CDR1 LNHDA, CDR2 SQIVND (reference sequence). This CDR3 comprises 10 residues. V was clipped by 10 bases and J by 7 bases, with 10 bases between them. DNA of the CDR3: TGTGCCACGGGACGCCATGAAGCTTTCTTT. Protein product: CATGRHEAFF.

The chain joins TRBV5-8 to TRBJ2-1, with D perhaps TRBD1 (5 bases). The CDR3 extends over 13 amino acids. CDR1 SGHTS and CDR2 YDEGEE come from the germline V gene. V lost 0 bases to trimming and J lost 9 bases, with 10 bases between them. The CDR3: CASSLEVRGEQFF. The CDR3 DNA sequence: TGTGCCAGCAGCTTGGAAGTAAGGGGTGAGCAGTTCTTC.

The gene calls are TRBV5-1 and TRBJ1-1, with 8 bases that match TRBD1. J lost 1 base, V lost 2 bases, and 10 bases had no gene match. The CDR3 runs 17 residues. Germline V lookup: CDR1 SGHRS, CDR2 YFSETQ. The CDR3 sequence is CASSLTVVGTGNTEAFF. CDR3 nucleotides: TGCGCCAGCAGCTTAACCGTAGTGGGGACAGGGAACACTGAAGCTTTCTTT.

J is TRBJ2-5 and V is TRBV6-6; D uncertain. Germline V gene sequence: CDR1 MNHNY, CDR2 SVGAGI (reference sequence). The CDR3 contains 13 residues. The V and J ends lost 6 bases and 5 bases respectively, with 13 bases between them. For the CDR3, the DNA is TGTGCCAGCAGCCAAAGCGTAGGGGAGACCCAGTACTTC. Its protein product is CASSQSVGETQYF.